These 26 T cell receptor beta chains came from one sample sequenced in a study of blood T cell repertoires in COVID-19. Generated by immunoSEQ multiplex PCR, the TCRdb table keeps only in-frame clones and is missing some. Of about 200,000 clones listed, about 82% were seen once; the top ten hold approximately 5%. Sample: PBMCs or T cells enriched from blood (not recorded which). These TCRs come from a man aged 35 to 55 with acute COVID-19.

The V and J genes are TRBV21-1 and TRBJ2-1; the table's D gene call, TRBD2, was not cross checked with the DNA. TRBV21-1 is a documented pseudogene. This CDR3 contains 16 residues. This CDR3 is CASSALTSGTPNEQFF. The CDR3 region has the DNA TGTGCCAGCAGCGCCTTAACTAGCGGGACCCCCAATGAGCAGTTCTTC.

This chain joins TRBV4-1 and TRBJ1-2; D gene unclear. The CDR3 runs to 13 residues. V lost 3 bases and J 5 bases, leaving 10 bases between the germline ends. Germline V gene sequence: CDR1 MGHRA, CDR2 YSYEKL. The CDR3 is CASSQRQIYGYTF. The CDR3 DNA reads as TGCGCCAGCAGCCAGAGGCAGATTTATGGCTACACCTTC.

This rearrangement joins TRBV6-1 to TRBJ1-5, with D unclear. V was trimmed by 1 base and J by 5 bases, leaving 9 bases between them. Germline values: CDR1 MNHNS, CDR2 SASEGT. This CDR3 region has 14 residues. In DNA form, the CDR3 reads TGTGCCAGCAGTGAAGGAGGTGCGGATCAGCCCCAGCATTTT. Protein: CASSEGGADQPQHF.

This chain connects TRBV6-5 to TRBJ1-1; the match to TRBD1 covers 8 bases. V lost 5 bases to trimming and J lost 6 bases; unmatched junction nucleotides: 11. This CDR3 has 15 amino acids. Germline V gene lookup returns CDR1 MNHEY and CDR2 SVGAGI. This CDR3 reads CASSPQGASVSEAFF. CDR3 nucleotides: TGTGCCAGCAGTCCTCAGGGGGCGTCTGTCTCTGAAGCTTTCTTT.

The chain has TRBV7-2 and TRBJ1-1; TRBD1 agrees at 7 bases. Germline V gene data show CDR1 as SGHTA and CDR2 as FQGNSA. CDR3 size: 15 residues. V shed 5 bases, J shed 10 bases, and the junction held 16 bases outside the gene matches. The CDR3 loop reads CASSRTGQADFGAFF. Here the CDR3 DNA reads TGTGCCAGCAGCAGAACCGGACAGGCCGATTTTGGAGCTTTCTTT.

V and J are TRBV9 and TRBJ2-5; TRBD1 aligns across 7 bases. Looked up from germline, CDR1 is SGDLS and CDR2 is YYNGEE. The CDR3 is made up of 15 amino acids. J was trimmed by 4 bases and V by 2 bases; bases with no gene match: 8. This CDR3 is CASSVSTGKGETQYF. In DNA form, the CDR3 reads TGTGCCAGCAGCGTCTCGACAGGGAAGGGAGAGACCCAGTACTTC.

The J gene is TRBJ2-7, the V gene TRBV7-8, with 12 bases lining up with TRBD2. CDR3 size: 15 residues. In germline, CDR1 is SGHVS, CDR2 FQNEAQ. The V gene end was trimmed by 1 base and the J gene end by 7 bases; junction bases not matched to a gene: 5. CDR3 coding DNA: TGTGCCAGCAGCTTAGGACTAGCGGGAGTGGGTGAGCAGTACTTC. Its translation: CASSLGLAGVGEQYF. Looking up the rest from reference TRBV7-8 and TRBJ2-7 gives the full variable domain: GAGVSQSPRYKVAKRGQDVALRCDPISGHVSLFWYQQALGQGPEFLTYFQNEAQLDKSGLPSDRFFAERPEGSVSTLKIQRTQQEDSAVYLCASSLGLAGVGEQYFGPGTRLTVT.

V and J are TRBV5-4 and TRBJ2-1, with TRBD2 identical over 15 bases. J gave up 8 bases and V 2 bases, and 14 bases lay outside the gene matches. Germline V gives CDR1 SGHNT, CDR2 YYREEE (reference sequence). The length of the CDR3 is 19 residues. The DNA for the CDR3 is TGTGCCAGCAGCTTCAGGGGACTAGCGGGAGGACCGATCATCGATGAGCAGTTCTTC. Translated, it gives CASSFRGLAGGPIIDEQFF. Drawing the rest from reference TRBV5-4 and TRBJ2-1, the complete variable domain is ETGVTQSPTHLIKTRGQQVTLRCSSQSGHNTVSWYQQALGQGPQFIFQYYREEENGRGNFPPRFSGLQFPNYSSELNVNALELDDSALYLCASSFRGLAGGPIIDEQFFGPGTRLTVL.

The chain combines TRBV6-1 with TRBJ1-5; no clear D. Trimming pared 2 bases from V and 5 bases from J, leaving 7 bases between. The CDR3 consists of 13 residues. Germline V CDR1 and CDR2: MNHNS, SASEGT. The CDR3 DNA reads TGTGCCAGCAGTGAACGCGGGGATCAGCCCCAGCATTTT. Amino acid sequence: CASSERGDQPQHF.

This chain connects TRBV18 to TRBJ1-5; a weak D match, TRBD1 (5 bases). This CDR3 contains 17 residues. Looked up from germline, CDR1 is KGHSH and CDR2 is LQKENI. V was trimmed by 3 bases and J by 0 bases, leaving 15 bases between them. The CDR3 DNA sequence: TGTGCCAGCTCACCGCGCGGGGCGGATTATAGCAATCAGCCCCAGCATTTT. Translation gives CASSPRGADYSNQPQHF. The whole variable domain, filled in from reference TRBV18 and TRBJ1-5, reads NAGVMQNPRHLVRRRGQEARLRCSPMKGHSHVYWYRQLPEEGLKFMVYLQKENIIDESGMPKERFSAEFPKEGPSILRIQQVVRGDSAAYFCASSPRGADYSNQPQHFGDGTRLSIL.

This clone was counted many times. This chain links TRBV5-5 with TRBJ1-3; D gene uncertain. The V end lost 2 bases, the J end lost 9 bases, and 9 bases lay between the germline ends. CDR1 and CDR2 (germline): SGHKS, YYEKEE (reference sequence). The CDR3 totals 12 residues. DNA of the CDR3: TGTGCCAGCAGCTTTCTCGAGGGCACCATATATTTT. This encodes CASSFLEGTIYF.

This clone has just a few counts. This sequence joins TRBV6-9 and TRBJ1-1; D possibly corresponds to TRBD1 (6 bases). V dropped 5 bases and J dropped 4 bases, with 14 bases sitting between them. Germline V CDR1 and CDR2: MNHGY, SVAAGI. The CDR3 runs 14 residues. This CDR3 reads CASSVNREGTEAFF. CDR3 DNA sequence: TGTGCCAGCAGTGTTAACAGGGAAGGCACTGAAGCTTTCTTT.

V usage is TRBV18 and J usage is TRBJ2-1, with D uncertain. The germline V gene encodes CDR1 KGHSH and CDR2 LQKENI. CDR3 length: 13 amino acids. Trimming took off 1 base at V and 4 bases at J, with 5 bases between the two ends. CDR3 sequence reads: CASSPQLYNEQFF. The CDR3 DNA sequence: TGTGCCAGCTCACCACAACTATACAATGAGCAGTTCTTC.

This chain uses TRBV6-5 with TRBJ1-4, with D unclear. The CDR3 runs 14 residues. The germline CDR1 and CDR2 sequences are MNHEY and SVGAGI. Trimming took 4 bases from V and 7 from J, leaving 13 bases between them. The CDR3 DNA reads TGTGCCAGCAGTTTGGTCGGGAGGTCTGAAAAACTGTTTTTT. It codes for CASSLVGRSEKLFF.

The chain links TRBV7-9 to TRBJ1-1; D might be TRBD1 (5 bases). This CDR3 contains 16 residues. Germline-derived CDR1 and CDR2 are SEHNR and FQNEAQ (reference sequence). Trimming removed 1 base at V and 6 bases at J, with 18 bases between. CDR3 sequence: CASSLEDTPISPEAFF. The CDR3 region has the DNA TGTGCCAGCAGCTTAGAGGACACCCCGATAAGCCCTGAAGCTTTCTTT.

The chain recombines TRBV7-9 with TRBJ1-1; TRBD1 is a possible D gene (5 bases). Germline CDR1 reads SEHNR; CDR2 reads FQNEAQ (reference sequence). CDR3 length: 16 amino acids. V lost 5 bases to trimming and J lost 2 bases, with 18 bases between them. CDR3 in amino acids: CASSLQVVPRNTEAFF. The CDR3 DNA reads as TGTGCCAGCAGCCTACAGGTGGTACCAAGAAACACTGAAGCTTTCTTT.

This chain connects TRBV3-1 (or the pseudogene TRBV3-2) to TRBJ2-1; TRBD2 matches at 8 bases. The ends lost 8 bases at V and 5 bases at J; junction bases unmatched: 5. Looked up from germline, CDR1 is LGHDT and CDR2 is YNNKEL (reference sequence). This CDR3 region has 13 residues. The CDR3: CASREGPDNEQFF. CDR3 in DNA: TGTGCCAGCCGGGAGGGACCGGACAATGAGCAGTTCTTC.

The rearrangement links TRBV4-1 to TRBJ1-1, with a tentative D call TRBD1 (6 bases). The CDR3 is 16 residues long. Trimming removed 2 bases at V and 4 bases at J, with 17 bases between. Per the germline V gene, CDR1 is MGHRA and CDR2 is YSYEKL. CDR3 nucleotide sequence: TGCGCCAGCAGCCAATTAAAGGGGGTTGTATTCACTGAAGCTTTCTTT. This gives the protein CASSQLKGVVFTEAFF.

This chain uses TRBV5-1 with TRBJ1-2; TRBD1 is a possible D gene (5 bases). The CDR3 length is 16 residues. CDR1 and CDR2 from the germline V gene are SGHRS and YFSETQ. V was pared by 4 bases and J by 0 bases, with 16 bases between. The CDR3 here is CASSDLRRGSNYGYTF. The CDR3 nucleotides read TGCGCCAGCAGCGATCTCCGGAGGGGATCTAACTATGGCTACACCTTC.

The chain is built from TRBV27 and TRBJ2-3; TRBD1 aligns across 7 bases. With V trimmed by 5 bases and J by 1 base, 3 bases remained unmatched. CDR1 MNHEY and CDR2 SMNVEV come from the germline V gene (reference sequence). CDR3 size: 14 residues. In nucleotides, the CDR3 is TGTGCCAGCAGTCTAGGGACAGGCACAGATACGCAGTATTTT. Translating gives CASSLGTGTDTQYF.

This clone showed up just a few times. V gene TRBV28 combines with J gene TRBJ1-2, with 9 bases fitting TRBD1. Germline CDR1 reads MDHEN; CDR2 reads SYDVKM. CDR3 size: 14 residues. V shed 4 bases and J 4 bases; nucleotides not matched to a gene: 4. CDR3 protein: CASSSGQGFYGYTF. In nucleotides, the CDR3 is TGTGCCAGCAGTTCGGGACAGGGATTCTATGGCTACACCTTC.

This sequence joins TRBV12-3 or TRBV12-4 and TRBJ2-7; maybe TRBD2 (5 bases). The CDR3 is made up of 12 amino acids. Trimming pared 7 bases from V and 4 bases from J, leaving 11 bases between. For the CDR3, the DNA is TGTGCCAGCAAGGATAGCGCGTACGAGCAGTACTTC. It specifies CASKDSAYEQYF.

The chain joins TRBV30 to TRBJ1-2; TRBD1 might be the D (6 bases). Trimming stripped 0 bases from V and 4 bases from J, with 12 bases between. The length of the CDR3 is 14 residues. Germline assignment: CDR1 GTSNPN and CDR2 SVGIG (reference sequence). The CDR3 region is CAWSVTGTSYGYTF. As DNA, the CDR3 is TGTGCCTGGAGTGTTACCGGGACATCCTATGGCTACACCTTC.

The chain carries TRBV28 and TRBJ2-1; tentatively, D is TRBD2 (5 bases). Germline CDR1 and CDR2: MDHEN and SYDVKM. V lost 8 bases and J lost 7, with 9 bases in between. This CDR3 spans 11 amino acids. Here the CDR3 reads CASASRNEQFF. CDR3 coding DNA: TGTGCCAGCGCTAGCAGGAATGAGCAGTTCTTC. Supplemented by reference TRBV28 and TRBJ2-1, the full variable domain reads DVKVTQSSRYLVKRTGEKVFLECVQDMDHENMFWYRQDPGLGLRLIYFSYDVKMKEKGDIPEGYSVSREKKERFSLILESASTNQTSMYLCASASRNEQFFGPGTRLTVL.

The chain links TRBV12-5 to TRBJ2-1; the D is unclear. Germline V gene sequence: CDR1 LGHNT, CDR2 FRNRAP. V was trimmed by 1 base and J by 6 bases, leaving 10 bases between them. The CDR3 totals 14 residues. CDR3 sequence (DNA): TGTGCTAGTGGTTTGGAGGCAGGATCCAATGAGCAGTTCTTC. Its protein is CASGLEAGSNEQFF.

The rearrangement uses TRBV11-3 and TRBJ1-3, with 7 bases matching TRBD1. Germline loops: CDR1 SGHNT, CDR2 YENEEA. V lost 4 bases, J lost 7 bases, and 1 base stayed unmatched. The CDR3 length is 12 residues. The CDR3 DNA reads TGTGCCAGCAGCTCAGGGGGTAACACCATATATTTT. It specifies CASSSGGNTIYF.